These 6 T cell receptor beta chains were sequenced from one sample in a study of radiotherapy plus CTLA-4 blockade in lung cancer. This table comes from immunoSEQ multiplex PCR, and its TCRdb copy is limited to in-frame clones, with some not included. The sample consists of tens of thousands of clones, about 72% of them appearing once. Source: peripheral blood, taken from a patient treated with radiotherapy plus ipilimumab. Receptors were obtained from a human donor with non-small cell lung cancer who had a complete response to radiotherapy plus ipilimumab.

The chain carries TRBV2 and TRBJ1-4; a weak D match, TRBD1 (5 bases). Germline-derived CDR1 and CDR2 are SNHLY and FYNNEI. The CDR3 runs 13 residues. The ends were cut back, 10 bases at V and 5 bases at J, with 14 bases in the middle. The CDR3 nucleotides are TGTGCCACTACAGGACCGCTAAATGAAAAACTGTTTTTT. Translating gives CATTGPLNEKLFF.

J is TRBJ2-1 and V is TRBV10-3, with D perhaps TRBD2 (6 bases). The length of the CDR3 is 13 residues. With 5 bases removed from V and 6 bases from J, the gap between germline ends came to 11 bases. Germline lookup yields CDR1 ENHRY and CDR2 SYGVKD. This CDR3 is CAISKPGLNEQFF. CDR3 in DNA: TGTGCCATCAGTAAGCCGGGACTCAATGAGCAGTTCTTC.

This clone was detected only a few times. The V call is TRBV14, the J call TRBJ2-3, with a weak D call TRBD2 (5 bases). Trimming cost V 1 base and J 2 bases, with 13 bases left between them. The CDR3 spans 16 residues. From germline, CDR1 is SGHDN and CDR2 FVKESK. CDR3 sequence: CASSQVGRGYTDTQYF. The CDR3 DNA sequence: TGTGCCAGCAGCCAAGTAGGACGGGGATACACAGATACGCAGTATTTT. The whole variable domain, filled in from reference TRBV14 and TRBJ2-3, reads EAGVTQFPSHSVIEKGQTVTLRCDPISGHDNLYWYRRVMGKEIKFLLHFVKESKQDESGMPNNRFLAERTGGTYSTLKVQPAELEDSGVYFCASSQVGRGYTDTQYFGPGTRLTVL.

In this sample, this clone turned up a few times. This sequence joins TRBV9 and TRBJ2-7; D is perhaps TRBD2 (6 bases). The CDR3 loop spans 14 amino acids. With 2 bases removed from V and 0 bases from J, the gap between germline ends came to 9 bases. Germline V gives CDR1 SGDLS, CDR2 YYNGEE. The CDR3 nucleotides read TGTGCCAGCAGCGTCGGGGGTTCCTCCTACGAGCAGTACTTC. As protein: CASSVGGSSYEQYF.

In DNA form, the CDR3 reads TGTGCCAGCAGCCAAGAGTCGGGAACCAATGAGCAGTTCTTC. This gives the protein CASSQESGTNEQFF. V is TRBV4-2 and J is TRBJ2-1, with a tentative D call TRBD2 (5 bases). CDR1 is LGHNA, CDR2 YNFKEQ, per germline. CDR3 size: 14 residues. The V gene lost 0 bases and the J gene lost 6 bases, with 9 bases spanning the gap.

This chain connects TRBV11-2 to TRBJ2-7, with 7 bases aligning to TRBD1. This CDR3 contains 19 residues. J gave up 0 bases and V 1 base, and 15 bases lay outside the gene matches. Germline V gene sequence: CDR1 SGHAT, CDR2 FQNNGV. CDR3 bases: TGTGCCAGCAGCTTAGGAGTCCTTATGGGGCAGGGGGACTCCTACGAGCAGTACTTC. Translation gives CASSLGVLMGQGDSYEQYF.